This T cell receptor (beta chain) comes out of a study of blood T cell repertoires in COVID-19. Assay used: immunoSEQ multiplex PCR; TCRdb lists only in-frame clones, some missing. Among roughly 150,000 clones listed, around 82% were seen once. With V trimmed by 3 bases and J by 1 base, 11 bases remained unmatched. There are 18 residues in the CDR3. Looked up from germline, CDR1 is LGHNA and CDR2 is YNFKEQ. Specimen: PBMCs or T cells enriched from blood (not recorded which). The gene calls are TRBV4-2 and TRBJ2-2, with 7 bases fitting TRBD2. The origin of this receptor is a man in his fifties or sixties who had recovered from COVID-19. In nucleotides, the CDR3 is TGTGCCAGCAGCCATGCCGGGGCGGGGGTGATGAACACCGGGGAGCTGTTTTTT. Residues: CASSHAGAGVMNTGELFF.